This TCR beta chain was captured in a study of OX40 agonist ivuxolimab in advanced cancers. Notes on the study in general: CD4+ and CD8+ T cells in blood underwent clonal expansion by week 6 at 0.1 to 3.0 mg/kg.

Sequencing was performed with immunoSEQ multiplex PCR; in TCRdb, only in-frame clones are kept and a portion is missing. The table records 90,000 to 100,000 clones, about 85% of them present only once. The CDR3 is made up of 16 amino acids. Germline V gene data show CDR1 as LNHDA and CDR2 as SQIVND (reference sequence). On this clone itself: Its target is unknown. One end of the junction is discordant with germline, which a read error may explain.

The specimen was CD4+ or CD8+ T cells sorted from blood, collected in a trial of the OX40 agonist ivuxolimab. The V and J genes are TRBV19 and TRBJ2-2; 10 bases fit TRBD2. This receptor was obtained from an adult with an advanced solid tumor such as melanoma, head and neck, liver or kidney cancer. CDR3 residues: CASSPRTSGNAGELFF. The CDR3 nucleotides read TGTGCCAGTAGTCCTCGCACTAGCGGGAACGCCGGGGAGCTGTTTTTT.